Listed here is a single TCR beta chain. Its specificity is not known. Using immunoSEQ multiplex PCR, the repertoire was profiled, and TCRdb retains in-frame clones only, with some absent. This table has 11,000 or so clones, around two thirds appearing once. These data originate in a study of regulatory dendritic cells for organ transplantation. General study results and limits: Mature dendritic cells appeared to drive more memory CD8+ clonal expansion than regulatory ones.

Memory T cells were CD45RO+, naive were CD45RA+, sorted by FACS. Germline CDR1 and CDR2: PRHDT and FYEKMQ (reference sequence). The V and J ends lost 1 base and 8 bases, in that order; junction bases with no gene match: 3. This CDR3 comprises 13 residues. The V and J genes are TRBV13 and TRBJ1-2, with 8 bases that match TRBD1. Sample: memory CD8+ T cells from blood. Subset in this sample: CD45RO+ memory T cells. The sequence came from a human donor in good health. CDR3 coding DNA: TGTGCCAGCAGCTTAGACAGGGGGAGCGGCTACACCTTC. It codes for CASSLDRGSGYTF. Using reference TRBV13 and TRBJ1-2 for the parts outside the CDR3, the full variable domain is AAGVIQSPRHLIKEKRETATLKCYPIPRHDTVYWYQQGPGQDPQFLISFYEKMQSDKGSIPDRFSAQQFSDYHSELNMSSLELGDSALYFCASSLDRGSGYTFGSGTRLTVV.